This is a list of T cell receptor beta chains from one sample in a study of CD4 and CD8 cells across lung adenocarcinoma regions. TCRdb re-derived calls from the PCR reads in MiXCR, one entry per CDR3 protein. Among under 10,000 distinct CDR3 sequences listed, approximately 53% were seen once. The sequencing sample was made of CD4+ T cells from the center of a lung tumor. Source of these receptors: a female donor with lung adenocarcinoma. The CD4 and CD8 labels of this study may be unreliable. Each CDR3 is given with its conserved first and last residue.

J gene,V gene,CDR3 protein
TRBJ2-4,TRBV10-3,CATRLAGDTNIQYF
TRBJ1-6,TRBV6-1,CASTLQYNSPLHF
TRBJ2-1,TRBV6-1,CASRPGALAGDNEQFF
TRBJ2-3,TRBV10-3,CAISEEIAGGASTDTQYF
NA,TRBV4-1,CAGGDGGRGTETQYF
TRBJ2-1,TRBV20-1,CSASGTGYYNEQFF
TRBJ2-1,TRBV6-1,CASGREFPNEQFF
TRBJ2-1,TRBV6-1,CASTSGRDNEQFF
TRBJ2-5,TRBV10-1,CASSESGTSGRQETQYF
NA,TRBV10-2,CASSEPAGTAKYEQYF
NA,TRBV6-5,CASSYDSREGETQYF
TRBJ2-1,TRBV6-8,CASKPGLAPYNEQFF
TRBJ2-1,TRBV7-2,CASSISGGLHNEQFF
TRBJ1-3,TRBV6-5,CASSYDFGGNTIYF
TRBJ2-1,TRBV27,CASSSIQDNEQFF
TRBJ2-1,TRBV7-2,CASSLGRLAGYNEQFF
TRBJ2-3,TRBV6-1,CAGRGGRDTDTQYF
TRBJ2-3,TRBV27,CASGTGTDTQYF
TRBJ2-1,TRBV7-2,CASRGDLLYNEQFF
TRBJ2-3,TRBV5-1,CASSPEGRRDTRYF
TRBJ2-7,TRBV6-1,CASSRRDRGSYEQYF
TRBJ2-1,TRBV25-1,CASSGTGGDEQFF
TRBJ2-3,TRBV20-1,CSARSYTDTQYF
TRBJ2-3,TRBV7-9,CASRLTGVLAKNMQYF
TRBJ2-3,TRBV27,CASGRGGADTDTQYF